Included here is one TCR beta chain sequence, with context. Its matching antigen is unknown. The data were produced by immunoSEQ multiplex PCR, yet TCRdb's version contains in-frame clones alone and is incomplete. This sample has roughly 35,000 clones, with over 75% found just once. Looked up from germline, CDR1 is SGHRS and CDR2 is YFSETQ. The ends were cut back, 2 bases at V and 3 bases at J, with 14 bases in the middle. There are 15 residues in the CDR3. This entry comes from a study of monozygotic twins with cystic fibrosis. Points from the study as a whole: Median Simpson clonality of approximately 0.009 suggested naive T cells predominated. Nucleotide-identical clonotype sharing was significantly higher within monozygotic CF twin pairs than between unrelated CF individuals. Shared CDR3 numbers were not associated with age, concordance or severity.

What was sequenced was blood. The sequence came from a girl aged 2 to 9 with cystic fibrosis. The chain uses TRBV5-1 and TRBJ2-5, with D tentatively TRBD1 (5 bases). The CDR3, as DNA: TGCGCCAGCAGCTTTTATCAGGGTACAGAAGAGACCCAGTACTTC. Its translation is CASSFYQGTEETQYF.